What follows are 23 T cell receptor beta chains derived from one specimen sequenced in a study of blood T cell repertoires in COVID-19 (dated by TCRdb to 2020 to 2021). Libraries were built with the immunoSEQ multiplex PCR assay. The clones in this table, taken by TCRdb from immuneACCESS, are in-frame only. Not every clone is retained; where verified, under half of the shortfall comes from an unresolved V gene, and the cause of the rest is unknown. Within this sample are roughly 30,000 clones, with 89% of them counted one time only. Approximately 49% of the sample belongs to the ten largest clones. Sequenced sample: peripheral blood. The source of these receptors is a human donor with acute or convalescent COVID-19. The donor label of this sample is uncertain.

The CDR3 DNA reads as TGTGCCAGCAGTGCGGGACAGGGAGGCACAGATACGCAGTATTTT. It yields the protein CASSAGQGGTDTQYF. The rearrangement links TRBV2 to TRBJ2-3, with 9 bases aligning to TRBD1. CDR1 is SNHLY, CDR2 FYNNEI, per germline. This CDR3 is 15 amino acids long. The trim removed 4 bases at V and 1 base at J, leaving 3 bases unmatched.

This chain uses TRBV12-3 or TRBV12-4 with TRBJ1-4; TRBD1 aligns across 8 bases. The CDR3 runs 13 residues. The V gene end was trimmed by 6 bases and the J gene end by 10 bases; junction bases not matched to a gene: 7. Here the CDR3 reads CASRIGQGRKLFF. The CDR3 nucleotides read TGTGCCAGCAGGATCGGACAGGGTCGAAAACTGTTTTTT.

The gene calls are TRBV5-1 and TRBJ2-7; TRBD2 might be the D (5 bases). The germline gives CDR1 SGHRS, CDR2 YFSETQ. V lost 4 bases and J 5 bases, leaving 13 bases between the germline ends. The CDR3 consists of 13 residues. CDR3 residues: CASSDGVTHEQYF. The CDR3 DNA reads TGCGCCAGCAGCGACGGGGTTACCCACGAGCAGTACTTC.

V is TRBV19 and J is TRBJ1-5; TRBD1 matches 7 bases. Unmatched junction bases numbered 6, after V lost 4 bases and J lost 0 bases. This CDR3 is built from 16 residues. CDR1 and CDR2 (germline): LNHDA, SQIVND (reference sequence). In DNA form, the CDR3 reads TGTGCCAGTAGTAGAACAGGGGTGAATAGCAATCAGCCCCAGCATTTT. This codes for CASSRTGVNSNQPQHF.

The J gene is TRBJ1-2, the V gene TRBV9, with 9 bases aligning to TRBD1. CDR3 length equals 16 residues. Germline V gene lookup returns CDR1 SGDLS and CDR2 YYNGEE. V dropped 3 bases and J dropped 2; count of bases not matched to a gene: 8. The CDR3 DNA sequence: TGTGCCAGCAGCGCAAGGGGGGACAGGGCGAACTATGGCTACACCTTC. Translated: CASSARGDRANYGYTF.

The rearrangement uses TRBV2 and TRBJ2-5, with unresolved D. This CDR3 has 12 residues. Germline V gene data show CDR1 as SNHLY and CDR2 as FYNNEI. V lost 7 bases and J lost 5, with 11 bases in between. CDR3 protein: CASIAVGETQYF. CDR3 bases: TGTGCCAGCATCGCAGTCGGGGAGACCCAGTACTTC.

This chain joins TRBV5-8 and TRBJ2-3; TRBD2 matches at 12 bases. The CDR3 loop spans 16 amino acids. Germline CDR1 is SGHTS and CDR2 is YDEGEE. With 7 bases clipped from V and 2 bases from J, the junction kept 8 bases outside the gene matches. The CDR3 DNA reads TGTGCCAGCGGAAGACTAGCGGGAGCAACCACAGATACGCAGTATTTT. It is translated as CASGRLAGATTDTQYF.

The chain couples TRBV4-2 to TRBJ2-3; maybe TRBD2 (5 bases). CDR3 length: 15 amino acids. V was cut by 0 bases and J by 2 bases, with 9 bases left in between. CDR1 and CDR2 from the germline V gene are LGHNA and YNFKEQ. The CDR3 DNA reads as TGTGCCAGCAGCCAAGATGGCGACTACACAGATACGCAGTATTTT. It encodes CASSQDGDYTDTQYF.

V usage is TRBV11-1 and J usage is TRBJ2-5; D may be TRBD1 (6 bases). Trimming shortened V by 0 bases and J by 4 bases, and 9 bases separated the two germline ends. The germline gives CDR1 SGHAT, CDR2 FQDESV (reference sequence). CDR3 length: 14 amino acids. The CDR3: CASSLAGRGETQYF. The CDR3 nucleotides read TGTGCCAGCAGCTTAGCGGGCAGGGGAGAGACCCAGTACTTC. Based on the CDR3 plus reference TRBV11-1 and TRBJ2-5, the full variable domain is EAEVAQSPRYKITEKSQAVAFWCDPISGHATLYWYRQILGQGPELLVQFQDESVVDDSQLPKDRFSAERLKGVDSTLKIQPAELGDSAMYLCASSLAGRGETQYFGPGTRLLVL.

V and J are TRBV27 and TRBJ2-7; 10 bases map to TRBD1. After removal of 3 bases from V and 5 bases from J, the junction contained 4 bases not matched to a gene. CDR1 and CDR2 from the germline V gene are MNHEY and SMNVEV (reference sequence). This CDR3 has 14 amino acids. The CDR3: CASSFGQGVHEQYF. The CDR3 DNA reads TGTGCCAGCAGTTTCGGACAGGGGGTCCACGAGCAGTACTTC.

The chain couples TRBV6-6 to TRBJ2-7, with D perhaps TRBD2 (5 bases). The ends were cut back, 7 bases at V and 1 base at J, with 11 bases in the middle. Germline V CDR1 and CDR2: MNHNY, SVGAGI (reference sequence). CDR3 length equals 13 residues. CDR3 bases: TGTGCCAGCAAGATAGGCGGGTCCTACGAGCAGTACTTC. As protein: CASKIGGSYEQYF.

The chain couples TRBV23-1 to TRBJ1-2; 8 bases fit TRBD1. TRBV23-1 carries the ORF label, with uncertain function. The V and J ends lost 6 bases and 7 bases, in that order; junction bases with no gene match: 16. The CDR3 consists of 16 residues. The CDR3 DNA follows: TGCGCCAGCAGCTGGGCTCGGGGCAGGGGGCAAGGTGGCTACACCTTC. It is translated as CASSWARGRGQGGYTF.

This clone was counted between two and nine times. The V and J genes are TRBV28 and TRBJ2-1, with 8 bases lining up with TRBD2. The CDR3 is 15 residues long. CDR1 and CDR2 (germline): MDHEN, SYDVKM. Trimming at V came to 5 bases and at J to 10 bases, leaving 13 bases not matched to a gene. The CDR3 here is CASSLATSVGGEQFF. In DNA, the CDR3 is TGTGCCAGCAGTCTAGCGACTAGCGTGGGTGGGGAGCAGTTCTTC.

The V and J genes are TRBV7-3 and TRBJ2-2; 9 bases are shared with TRBD1. The V segment lost 4 bases and the J segment 4 bases; nucleotides outside the gene matches: 7. Germline V gene sequence: CDR1 SGHTA, CDR2 FQGTGA. The CDR3 is 16 residues long. Here the CDR3 DNA reads TGTGCCAGCAGCTACTGGACAGGGGCGGGCACCGGGGAGCTGTTTTTT. Amino acid sequence: CASSYWTGAGTGELFF.

This chain links TRBV24-1 with TRBJ1-1; D unclear. Trimming removed 6 bases from V and 7 bases from J, with 14 bases in between. CDR1 KGHDR and CDR2 SFDVKD come from the germline V gene. This CDR3 is 13 amino acids long. The CDR3 reads CATSKPEGDEAFF. The CDR3 bases are TGTGCCACCAGTAAGCCCGAGGGAGATGAAGCTTTCTTT.

The V and J genes are TRBV11-2 and TRBJ1-2, with D possibly matching TRBD1 (6 bases). Per the germline V gene, CDR1 is SGHAT and CDR2 is FQNNGV. The CDR3 totals 14 residues. V shed 4 bases and J shed 7 bases, with 16 bases lying between them. CDR3 sequence reads: CASSSRQEGSGYTF. The DNA of the CDR3 is TGTGCCAGCAGCTCCCGACAGGAAGGGTCTGGCTACACCTTC.

J is TRBJ2-7 and V is TRBV10-3, with 8 positions matching TRBD2. V lost 3 bases to trimming and J lost 5 bases; unmatched junction nucleotides: 9. The CDR3 runs to 15 residues. Germline V gene lookup returns CDR1 ENHRY and CDR2 SYGVKD. The CDR3 sequence: CAISDPLAAGNEQYF. The CDR3 DNA reads as TGTGCCATCAGTGACCCACTAGCGGCTGGAAACGAGCAGTACTTC.

The chain carries TRBV7-2 and TRBJ2-3; possible D gene TRBD2, 7 bases. This CDR3 region has 15 residues. V lost 2 bases and J lost 2, with 11 bases in between. CDR1 SGHTA and CDR2 FQGNSA come from the germline V gene. This CDR3 is CASSLTGGPTDTQYF. The CDR3 bases are TGTGCCAGCAGCTTAACGGGGGGCCCCACAGATACGCAGTATTTT. The full variable domain, completed using reference TRBV7-2 and TRBJ2-3, is GAGVSQSPSNKVTEKGKDVELRCDPISGHTALYWYRQSLGQGLEFLIYFQGNSAPDKSGLPSDRFSAERTGGSVSTLTIQRTQQEDSAVYLCASSLTGGPTDTQYFGPGTRLTVL.

The table lists this clone with a count of one. This rearrangement joins TRBV7-2 to TRBJ1-5; 9 nucleotides align to TRBD1. Trimming cost V 5 bases and J 2 bases; bases outside gene matches: 7. This CDR3 is built from 16 residues. Germline V gene sequence: CDR1 SGHTA, CDR2 FQGNSA. The CDR3, as DNA: TGTGCCAGCAGCCCGGACAGGGGAAGAGGCAATCAGCCCCAGCATTTT. Translation gives CASSPDRGRGNQPQHF.

CDR3 residues: CASSVVSGGRGEQFF. Here the CDR3 DNA reads TGTGCCAGCAGTGTGGTTAGCGGGGGGAGAGGTGAGCAGTTCTTC. J is TRBJ2-1 and V is TRBV2, with 10 bases lining up with TRBD2. The V gene's germline CDR1 is SNHLY and CDR2 FYNNEI. J gave up 9 bases and V 4 bases, and 9 bases lay outside the gene matches. There are 15 residues in the CDR3.

This clone was seen only once. The V and J genes are TRBV19 and TRBJ2-7; 11 bases fit TRBD2. The J segment lost 8 bases and the V segment lost 3 bases, leaving 9 bases of the junction unmatched. This CDR3 is 15 amino acids long. Germline CDR1 reads LNHDA; CDR2 reads SQIVND (reference sequence). The CDR3 loop is CASSIGTSGRIKQYF. The CDR3 DNA reads TGTGCCAGTAGTATCGGGACTAGCGGCCGGATAAAGCAGTACTTC.

V is TRBV21-1 and J is TRBJ1-1. TRBV21-1 is given as a pseudogene. The CDR3 loop spans 14 amino acids. CDR3 loop: CASSKDGGIPEAFF. In DNA form, the CDR3 reads TGTGCCAGCAGCAAGGACGGAGGGATCCCTGAAGCTTTCTTT.

This clone appeared once. The V call is TRBV7-6, the J call TRBJ2-1, with 9 bases aligning to TRBD2. The CDR3 loop spans 15 amino acids. The V gene's germline CDR1 is SGHVS and CDR2 FNYEAQ. Losses at the gene ends were 5 bases for V and 4 bases for J; bases not matched to a gene: 6. CDR3 amino acids: CASSPRSGGYNEQFF. CDR3 bases: TGTGCCAGCAGCCCCCGTAGCGGGGGTTACAATGAGCAGTTCTTC.